This note documents a single T cell receptor (beta chain) sequence. The data were taken from a study of blood T cell repertoires in COVID-19. Study summary: The cDNA or gDNA used as material had been derived from T cells, B-cell-depleted T cells, or PBMCs.

Germline V gene sequence: CDR1 SGHAT, CDR2 FQNNGV. The CDR3 consists of 15 residues. V lost 1 base to trimming and J lost 4 bases; unmatched junction nucleotides: 5. The data were produced by immunoSEQ multiplex PCR, yet TCRdb's version contains in-frame clones alone and is incomplete. The sample has about 210,000 clones, around 85% seen once. This sequence joins TRBV11-2 and TRBJ1-1, with TRBD1 matching over 8 bases. This TCR derives from a woman in her 70s with COVID-19, enrolled during active disease. The material sequenced was peripheral blood. The CDR3 loop reads CASSLGQGLSTEAFF. The CDR3 nucleotides read TGTGCCAGCAGCTTAGGACAGGGGTTGAGCACTGAAGCTTTCTTT.